The 9 T cell receptor beta chains given below trace back to one sample, sequenced in a study of OX40 agonist ivuxolimab in advanced cancers. TCRdb's copy holds only in-frame clones and misses some; the assay was immunoSEQ multiplex PCR. The sample gives 99,000 or so clones, roughly 95% of which show up once; approximately 0.2% is in the top ten. This sample comprised CD4+ or CD8+ T cells sorted from blood, obtained in a trial of the OX40 agonist ivuxolimab. The receptors were sampled from an adult with an advanced solid tumor such as melanoma, head and neck, liver or kidney cancer.

This chain connects TRBV7-9 to TRBJ1-1; 7 bases line up with TRBD1. Germline V gene lookup returns CDR1 SEHNR and CDR2 FQNEAQ (reference sequence). J lost 1 base, V lost 4 bases, and 6 bases had no gene match. The CDR3 is 15 residues long. CDR3 sequence reads: CASSSRQGGNTEAFF. CDR3 nucleotide sequence: TGTGCCAGCAGCTCCCGACAGGGAGGGAACACTGAAGCTTTCTTT.

This clone was picked up one time. In nucleotides, the CDR3 is TGTGCCAGTAGTAGACGTCCCGGGACAGGGACCGCTGAAGCTTTCTTT. This sequence encodes CASSRRPGTGTAEAFF. The chain carries TRBV19 and TRBJ1-1; 9 nucleotides match TRBD1. CDR3 length equals 16 residues. Looked up from germline, CDR1 is LNHDA and CDR2 is SQIVND (reference sequence). V dropped 4 bases and J dropped 6; count of bases not matched to a gene: 12.

The count of this clone is one. CDR3 bases: TGTGCCAGCAGTTTAAGACAGAGTAACACTGAAGCTTTCTTT. Protein sequence: CASSLRQSNTEAFF. The gene calls are TRBV28 and TRBJ1-1; perhaps TRBD1 as D (5 bases). The CDR3 is 14 residues long. The germline CDR1 and CDR2 sequences are MDHEN and SYDVKM. V lost 2 bases, J lost 2 bases, and 9 bases lay in between.

The gene calls are TRBV7-8 and TRBJ2-3, with 10 bases fitting TRBD2. Germline loops: CDR1 SGHVS, CDR2 FQNEAQ. Trimming at V came to 7 bases and at J to 2 bases, leaving 6 bases not matched to a gene. The CDR3 covers 15 residues. DNA of the CDR3: TGTGCCAGCACTCCAAGCGGGAGGGCCACAGATACGCAGTATTTT. This codes for CASTPSGRATDTQYF.

The V call is TRBV15, the J call TRBJ2-1; D is undetermined. The CDR3 extends over 14 amino acids. The germline V gene has CDR1 LNHNV and CDR2 YYDKDF (reference sequence). Trimming stripped 0 bases from V and 5 bases from J, with 8 bases between. CDR3 sequence: CATSRDRADNEQFF. In nucleotides, the CDR3 is TGTGCCACCAGCAGAGATAGGGCAGACAATGAGCAGTTCTTC.

As regards this clone: The identical CDR3 is also encoded by other nucleotide sequences in the sample. The chain links TRBV5-1 to TRBJ1-4; D is unclear. Trimming took off 0 bases at V and 5 bases at J, with 8 bases between the two ends. CDR3 length equals 14 residues. In germline, CDR1 is SGHRS, CDR2 YFSETQ. The CDR3 is CASSLGQRNEKLFF. Written as DNA, the CDR3 is TGCGCCAGCAGCTTGGGGCAGCGGAATGAAAAACTGTTTTTT. Using reference TRBV5-1 and TRBJ1-4 for the parts outside the CDR3, the full variable domain is KAGVTQTPRYLIKTRGQQVTLSCSPISGHRSVSWYQQTPGQGLQFLFEYFSETQRNKGNFPGRFSGRQFSNSRSEMNVSTLELGDSALYLCASSLGQRNEKLFFGSGTQLSVL.

This chain connects TRBV5-4 to TRBJ1-1, with a weak D call TRBD1 (6 bases). Trimming took off 3 bases at V and 0 bases at J, with 15 bases between the two ends. The length of the CDR3 is 16 residues. From germline, CDR1 is SGHNT and CDR2 YYREEE (reference sequence). The CDR3 sequence: CASSSSRTDMNTEAFF. Here the CDR3 DNA reads TGTGCCAGCAGCTCGAGTAGGACAGACATGAACACTGAAGCTTTCTTT.

This clone turned up a few times. This chain connects TRBV5-8 to TRBJ1-1; D is perhaps TRBD1 (5 bases). Germline lookup yields CDR1 SGHTS and CDR2 YDEGEE. The CDR3 has 11 amino acids. V lost 3 bases and J 9 bases, leaving 9 bases between the germline ends. The CDR3 reads CASSWGNKAFF. DNA for the CDR3: TGTGCCAGCAGCTGGGGGAATAAAGCTTTCTTT.

This rearrangement joins TRBV19 to TRBJ1-1; TRBD1 might be the D (5 bases). Per the germline V gene, CDR1 is LNHDA and CDR2 is SQIVND (reference sequence). The CDR3 runs to 14 residues. V was pared by 5 bases and J by 1 base, with 11 bases between. The CDR3 region is CASSLPGGNTEAFF. The CDR3 DNA reads as TGTGCCAGTAGTCTGCCGGGGGGGAACACTGAAGCTTTCTTT.